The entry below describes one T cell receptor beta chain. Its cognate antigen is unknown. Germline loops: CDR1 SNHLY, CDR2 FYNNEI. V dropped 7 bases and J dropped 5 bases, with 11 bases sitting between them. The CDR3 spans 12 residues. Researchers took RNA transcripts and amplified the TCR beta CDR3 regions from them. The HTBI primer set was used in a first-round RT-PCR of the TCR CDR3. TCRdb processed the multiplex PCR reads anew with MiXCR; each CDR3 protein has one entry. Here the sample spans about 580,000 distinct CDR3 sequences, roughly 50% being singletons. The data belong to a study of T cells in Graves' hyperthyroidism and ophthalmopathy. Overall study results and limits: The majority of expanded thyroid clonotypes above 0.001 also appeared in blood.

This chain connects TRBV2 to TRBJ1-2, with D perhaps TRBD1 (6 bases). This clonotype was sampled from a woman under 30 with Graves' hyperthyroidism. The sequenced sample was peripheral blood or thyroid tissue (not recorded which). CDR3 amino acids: CASTIGGYGYTF. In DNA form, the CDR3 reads TGTGCCAGCACCATAGGGGGATATGGCTACACCTTC. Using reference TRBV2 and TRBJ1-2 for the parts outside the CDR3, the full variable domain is EPEVTQTPSHQVTQMGQEVILRCVPISNHLYFYWYRQILGQKVEFLVSFYNNEISEKSEIFDDQFSVERPDGSNFTLKIRSTKLEDSAMYFCASTIGGYGYTFGSGTRLTVV.